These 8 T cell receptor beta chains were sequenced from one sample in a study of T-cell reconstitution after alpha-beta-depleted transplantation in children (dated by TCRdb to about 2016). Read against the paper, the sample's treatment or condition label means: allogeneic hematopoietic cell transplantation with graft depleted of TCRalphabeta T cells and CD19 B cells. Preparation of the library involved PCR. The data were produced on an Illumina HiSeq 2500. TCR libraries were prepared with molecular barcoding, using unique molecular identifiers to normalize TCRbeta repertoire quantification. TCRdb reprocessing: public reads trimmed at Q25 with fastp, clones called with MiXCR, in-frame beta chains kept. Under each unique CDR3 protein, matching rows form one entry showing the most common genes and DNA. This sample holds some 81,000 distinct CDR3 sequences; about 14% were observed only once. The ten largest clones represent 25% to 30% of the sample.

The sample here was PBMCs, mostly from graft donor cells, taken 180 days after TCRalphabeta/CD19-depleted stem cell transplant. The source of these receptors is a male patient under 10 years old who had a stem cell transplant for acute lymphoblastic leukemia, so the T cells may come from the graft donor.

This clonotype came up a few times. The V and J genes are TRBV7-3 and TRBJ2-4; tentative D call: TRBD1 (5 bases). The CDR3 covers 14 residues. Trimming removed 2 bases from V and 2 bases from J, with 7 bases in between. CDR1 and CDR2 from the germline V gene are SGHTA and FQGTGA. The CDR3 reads CASSLQGTKNIQYF. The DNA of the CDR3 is TGTGCCAGCAGCTTACAGGGCACCAAAAACATTCAGTACTTC.

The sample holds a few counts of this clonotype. CDR3 sequence reads: CASSFGTGVSPLHF. CDR3 DNA: TGTGCCAGCAGTTTCGGGACAGGCGTTTCACCCCTCCACTTT. V usage is TRBV7-2 and J usage is TRBJ1-6; 8 bases agree with TRBD1. CDR1 and CDR2 from the germline V gene are SGHTA and FQGNSA. This CDR3 is built from 14 residues. The V and J ends lost 6 bases and 9 bases, in that order; junction bases with no gene match: 7.

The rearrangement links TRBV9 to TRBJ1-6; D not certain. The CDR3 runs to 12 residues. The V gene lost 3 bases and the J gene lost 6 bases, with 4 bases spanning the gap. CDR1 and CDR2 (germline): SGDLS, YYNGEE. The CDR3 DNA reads TGTGCCAGCAGCGGGAGTAATTCACCCCTCCACTTT. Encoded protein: CASSGSNSPLHF.

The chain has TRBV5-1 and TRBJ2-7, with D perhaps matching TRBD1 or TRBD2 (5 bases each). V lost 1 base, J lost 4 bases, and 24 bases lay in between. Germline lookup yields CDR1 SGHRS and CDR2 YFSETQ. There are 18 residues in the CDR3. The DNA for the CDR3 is TGCGCCAGCAGCTTGAACCCCATCGGGGCGGTAGCCCATTACGAGCAGTACTTC. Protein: CASSLNPIGAVAHYEQYF.

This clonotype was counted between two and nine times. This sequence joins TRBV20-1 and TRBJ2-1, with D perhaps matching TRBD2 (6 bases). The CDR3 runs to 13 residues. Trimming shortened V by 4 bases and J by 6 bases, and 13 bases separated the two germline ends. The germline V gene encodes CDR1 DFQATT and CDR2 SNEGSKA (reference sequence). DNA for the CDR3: TGCAGTGCTATATCCTCGACTAGCAATGAGCAGTTCTTC. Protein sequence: CSAISSTSNEQFF.

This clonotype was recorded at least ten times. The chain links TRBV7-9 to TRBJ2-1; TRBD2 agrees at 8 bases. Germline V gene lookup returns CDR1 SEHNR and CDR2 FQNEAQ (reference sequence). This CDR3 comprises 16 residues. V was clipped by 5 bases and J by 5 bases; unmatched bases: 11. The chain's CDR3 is CASSPPGTRRNNEQFF. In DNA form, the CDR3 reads TGTGCCAGCAGCCCCCCCGGGACTAGACGAAACAATGAGCAGTTCTTC.

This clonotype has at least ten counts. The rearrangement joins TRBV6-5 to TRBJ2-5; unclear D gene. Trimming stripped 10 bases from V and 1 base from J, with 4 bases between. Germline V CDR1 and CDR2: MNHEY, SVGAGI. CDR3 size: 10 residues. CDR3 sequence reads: CATTQETQYF. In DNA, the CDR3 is TGTGCCACCACCCAAGAGACCCAGTACTTC.

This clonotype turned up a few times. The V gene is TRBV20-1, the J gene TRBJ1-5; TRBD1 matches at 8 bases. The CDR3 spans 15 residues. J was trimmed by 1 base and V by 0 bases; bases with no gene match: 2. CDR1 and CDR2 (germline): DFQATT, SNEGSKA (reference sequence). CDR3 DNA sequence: TGCAGTGCTAGAGATCAGGGGGCGAGCAATCAGCCCCAGCATTTT. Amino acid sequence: CSARDQGASNQPQHF.